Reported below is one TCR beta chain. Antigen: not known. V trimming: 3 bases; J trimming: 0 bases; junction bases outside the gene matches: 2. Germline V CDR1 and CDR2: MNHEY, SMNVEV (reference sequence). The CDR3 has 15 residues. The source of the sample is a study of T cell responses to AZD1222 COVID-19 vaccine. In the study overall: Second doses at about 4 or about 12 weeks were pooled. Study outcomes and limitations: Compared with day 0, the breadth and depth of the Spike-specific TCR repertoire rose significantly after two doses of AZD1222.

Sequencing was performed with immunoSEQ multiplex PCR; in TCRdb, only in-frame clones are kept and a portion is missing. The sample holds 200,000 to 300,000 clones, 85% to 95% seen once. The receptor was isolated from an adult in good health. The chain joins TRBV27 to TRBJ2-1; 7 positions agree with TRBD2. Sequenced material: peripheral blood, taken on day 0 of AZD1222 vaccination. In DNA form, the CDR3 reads TGTGCCAGCAGTTTTCGCGGGAGCTCCTACAATGAGCAGTTCTTC. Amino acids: CASSFRGSSYNEQFF.